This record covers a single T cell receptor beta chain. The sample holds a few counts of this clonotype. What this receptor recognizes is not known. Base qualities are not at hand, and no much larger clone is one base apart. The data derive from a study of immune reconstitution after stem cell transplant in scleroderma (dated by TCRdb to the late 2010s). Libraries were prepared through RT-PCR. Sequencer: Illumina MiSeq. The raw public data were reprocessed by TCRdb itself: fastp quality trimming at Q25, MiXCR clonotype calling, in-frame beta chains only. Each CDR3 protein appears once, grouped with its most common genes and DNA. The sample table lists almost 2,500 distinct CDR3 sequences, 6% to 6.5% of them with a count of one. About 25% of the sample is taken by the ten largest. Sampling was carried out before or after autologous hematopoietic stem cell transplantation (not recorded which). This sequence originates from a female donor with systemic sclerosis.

The CDR3 here reads CASSQSLAENTGELFF. The nucleotide sequence reads as follows: TGCGCCAGCAGTCAAAGCTTAGCGGAGAACACCGGGGAGCTGTTTTTT. The rearranged chain carries TRBV4-1 and TRBJ2-2, with TRBD2 perhaps the D gene, on 6 matching bases. The CDR3 goes from the cysteine to the phenylalanine over 16 residues. Of all the DNA, just the CDR3 is kept, 48 bases in frame from base 1. V loses 6 bases, J loses 1 base, and the germline ends lie 15 bases apart. CDR1 MGHRA and CDR2 YSYEKL were looked up in the germline V gene.